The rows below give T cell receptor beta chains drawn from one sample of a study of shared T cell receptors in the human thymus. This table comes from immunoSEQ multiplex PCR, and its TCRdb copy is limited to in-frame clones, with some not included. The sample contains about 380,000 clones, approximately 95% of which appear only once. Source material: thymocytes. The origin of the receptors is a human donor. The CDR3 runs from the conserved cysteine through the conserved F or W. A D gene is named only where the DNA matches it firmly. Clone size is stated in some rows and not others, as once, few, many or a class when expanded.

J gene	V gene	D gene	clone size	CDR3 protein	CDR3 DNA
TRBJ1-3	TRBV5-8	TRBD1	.	CASSVPTGEAGNTIYF	TGTGCCAGCAGCGTACCTACAGGGGAAGCTGGAAACACCATATATTTT
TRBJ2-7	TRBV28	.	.	CASSEGVPYEQYF	TGTGCCAGCAGTGAGGGGGTCCCCTACGAGCAGTACTTC
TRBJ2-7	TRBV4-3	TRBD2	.	CASSQEESGRANEQYF	TGCGCCAGCAGCCAAGAGGAAAGCGGGAGGGCTAACGAGCAGTACTTC
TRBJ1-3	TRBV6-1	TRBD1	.	CASSFPTGPGNTIYF	TGTGCCAGCAGTTTTCCGACAGGGCCCGGAAACACCATATATTTT
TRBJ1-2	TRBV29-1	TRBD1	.	CSALDRSEGYTF	TGCAGCGCGCTGGACAGGTCGGAGGGCTACACCTTC
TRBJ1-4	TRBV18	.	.	CASSPTEYREKLFF	TGTGCCAGCTCACCGACCGAGTACAGGGAAAAACTGTTTTTT
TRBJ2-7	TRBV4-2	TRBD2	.	CASSQGTSVTNPSYEQYF	TGTGCCAGCAGCCAAGGGACTAGCGTGACAAATCCCTCCTACGAGCAGTACTTC
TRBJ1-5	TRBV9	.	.	CASSPRPTTNQPQHF	TGTGCCAGCAGCCCCCGCCCTACGACCAATCAGCCCCAGCATTTT
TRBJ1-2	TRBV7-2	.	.	CASSSQHHYGYTF	TGTGCCAGCAGCTCTCAACACCACTATGGCTACACCTTC
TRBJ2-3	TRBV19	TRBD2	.	CATKGRRGTSTDTQYF	TGTGCCACCAAGGGCCGGCGGGGGACTAGCACAGATACGCAGTATTTT
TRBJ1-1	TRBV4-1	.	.	CASSPYRYLMNTEAFF	TGCGCCAGCAGCCCTTACAGATACTTGATGAACACTGAAGCTTTCTTT
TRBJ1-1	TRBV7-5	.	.	CVRSFNRTGCRYTEAFF	TGTGTCAGAAGCTTTAATCGGACAGGGTGTAGGTACACTGAAGCTTTCTTT
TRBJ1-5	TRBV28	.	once	CASSLWTPAMGGEDPQHF	TGTGCCAGCAGTTTATGGACCCCCGCGATGGGGGGTGAGGACCCCCAGCATTTT
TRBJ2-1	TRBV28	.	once	CASREEYKQFF	TGTGCCAGCAGGGAGGAGTATAAGCAGTTCTTC
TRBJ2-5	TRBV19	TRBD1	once	CASSAKWDRGPRETQYF	TGTGCCAGTAGCGCCAAGTGGGACAGGGGGCCTAGAGAGACCCAGTACTTC
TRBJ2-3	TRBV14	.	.	CASSPWGTSTDTQYF	TGTGCCAGCAGCCCATGGGGAACTAGCACAGATACGCAGTATTTT
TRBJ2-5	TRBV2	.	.	CASSESVKTQYF	TGTGCCAGCAGTGAATCCGTAAAGACCCAGTACTTC